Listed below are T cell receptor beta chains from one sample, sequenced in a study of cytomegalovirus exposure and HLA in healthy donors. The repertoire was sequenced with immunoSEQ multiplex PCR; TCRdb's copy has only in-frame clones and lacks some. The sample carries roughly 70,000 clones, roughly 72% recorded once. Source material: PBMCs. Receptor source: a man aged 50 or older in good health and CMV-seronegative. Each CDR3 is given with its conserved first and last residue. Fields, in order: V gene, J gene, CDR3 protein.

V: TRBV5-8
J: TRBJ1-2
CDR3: CASSSGVVDGYTF

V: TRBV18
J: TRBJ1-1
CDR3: CASSTGQDNTEAFF

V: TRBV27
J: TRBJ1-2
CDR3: CASSLSIDRRNYGYTF

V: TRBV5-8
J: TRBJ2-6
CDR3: CASSLGDIPGANVLTF

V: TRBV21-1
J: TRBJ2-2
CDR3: CASNILAGELFF

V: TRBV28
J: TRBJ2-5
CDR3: CASSLVGLKETQYF

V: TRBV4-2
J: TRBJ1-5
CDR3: CASSQDNGGLVNQPQHF

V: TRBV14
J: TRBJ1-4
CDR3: CASSQAGTANEKLFF

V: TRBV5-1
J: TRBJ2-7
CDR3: CASTGTEVHEQYF

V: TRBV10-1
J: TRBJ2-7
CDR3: CASSDRLAGGSYEQYF

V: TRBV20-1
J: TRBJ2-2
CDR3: CSGSRAGELFF

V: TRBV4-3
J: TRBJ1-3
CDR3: CASSQGDRPGNTIYF

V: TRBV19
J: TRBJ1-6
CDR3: CARGSSPLHF

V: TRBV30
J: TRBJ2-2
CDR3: CAWSVLDTNTGELFF

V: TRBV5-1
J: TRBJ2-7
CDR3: CASSAATGSSYEQYF

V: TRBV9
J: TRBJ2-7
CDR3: CASSVAAGAYEQYF

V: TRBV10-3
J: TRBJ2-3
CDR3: CAISVKETDTQYF

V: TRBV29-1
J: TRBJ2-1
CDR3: CSGREAGSYNEQFF

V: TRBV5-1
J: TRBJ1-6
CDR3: CASSLGSSYNSPLHF

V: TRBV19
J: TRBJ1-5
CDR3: CASSPPPGFSNQPQHF

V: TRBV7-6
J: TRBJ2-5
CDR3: CASGRTGGSQETQYF

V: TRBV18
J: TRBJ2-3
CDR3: CASSPLDTTDTQYF

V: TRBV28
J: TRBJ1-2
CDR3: CASTLAGGYGYTF

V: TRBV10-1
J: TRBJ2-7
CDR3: CASPLRTGHSYEQYF

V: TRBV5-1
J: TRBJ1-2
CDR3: CASSLGGGGYTF

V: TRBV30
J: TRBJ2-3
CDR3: CAWIDRVAPDTQYF

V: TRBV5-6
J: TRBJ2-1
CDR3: CASSFPPGQGGANEQFF

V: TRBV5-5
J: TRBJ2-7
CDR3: CASSLETGVYEQYF

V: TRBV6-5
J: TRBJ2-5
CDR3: CASSYAGAQETQYF

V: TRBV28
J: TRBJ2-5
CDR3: CASRTNRGGLETQYF

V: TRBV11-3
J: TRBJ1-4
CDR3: CASSARVRDEKLFF

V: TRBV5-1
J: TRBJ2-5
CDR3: CASSSGGETQYF

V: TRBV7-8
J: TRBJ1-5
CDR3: CASSLESVRDQPQHF

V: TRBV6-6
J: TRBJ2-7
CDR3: CASRPGLAGNYEQYF

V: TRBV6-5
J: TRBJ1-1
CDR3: CASRSVGARGEAFF

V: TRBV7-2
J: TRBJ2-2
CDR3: CASSLGGWAEELFF

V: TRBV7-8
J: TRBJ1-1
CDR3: CASSLRDRYTEAFF

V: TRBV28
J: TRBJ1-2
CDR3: CASSLQGRGYTF

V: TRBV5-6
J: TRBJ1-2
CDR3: CASSLPQGGPYTF

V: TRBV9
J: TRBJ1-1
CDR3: CASREGRNTEAFF

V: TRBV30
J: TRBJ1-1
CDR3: CAWSGGQGRGISAFF

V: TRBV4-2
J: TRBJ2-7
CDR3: CASSQVQGAGYEQYF

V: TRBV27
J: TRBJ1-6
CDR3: CASSVDRGFAPLHF

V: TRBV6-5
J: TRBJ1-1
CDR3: CASNRGDAEAFF